This T cell receptor (beta chain) was identified in a study of identifying expanded T cells in peripheral blood. Using immunoSEQ multiplex PCR, the repertoire was profiled, and TCRdb retains in-frame clones only, with some absent. The table has under 130,000 clones, around 89% seen once; the top ten hold approximately 16%. The CDR3 runs 11 residues. The germline V and J ends were trimmed by 6 bases and 3 bases, with 6 bases remaining between them. Looked up from germline, CDR1 is DFQATT and CDR2 is SNEGSKA (reference sequence). This clone was detected only a few times. This TCR was recovered from a person aged 18 to 69 in good health. Sequencing was performed on blood. This chain links TRBV20-1 with TRBJ1-5; D call uncertain. The CDR3 loop is CSAGDNQPQHF. The CDR3, as DNA: TGCAGTGCCGGGGACAATCAGCCCCAGCATTTT.